The rows below give T cell receptor beta chains drawn from one sample of a study of cytomegalovirus exposure and HLA in healthy donors. Clones were sequenced by immunoSEQ multiplex PCR, and TCRdb holds only the in-frame ones, with some missing. This repertoire includes about 170,000 clones. The material sequenced was PBMCs. These receptors came from a woman under 30 in good health and CMV-seropositive. Both conserved end residues are part of each CDR3. The D gene is left open where the match is weak.

V gene: TRBV6-5
D gene: TRBD1
J gene: TRBJ1-1
CDR3 protein: CASSRGQGAGTEAFF
CDR3 DNA: TGTGCCAGCAGCCGGGGACAGGGGGCAGGCACTGAAGCTTTCTTT

V gene: TRBV5-8
D gene: TRBD1
J gene: TRBJ2-3
CDR3 protein: CASSFRDSVPDTQYF
CDR3 DNA: TGTGCCAGCAGCTTCCGGGACAGCGTTCCAGATACGCAGTATTTT

V gene: TRBV11-2
D gene: -
J gene: TRBJ2-5
CDR3 protein: CASSLASEETQYF
CDR3 DNA: TGTGCCAGCAGCTTAGCTAGTGAAGAGACCCAGTACTTC

V gene: TRBV4-2
D gene: -
J gene: TRBJ2-7
CDR3 protein: CASSQDPWVPGEQYF
CDR3 DNA: TGTGCCAGCAGCCAAGATCCGTGGGTTCCCGGGGAGCAGTACTTC

V gene: TRBV4-3
D gene: TRBD2
J gene: TRBJ2-1
CDR3 protein: CASSQDGTSGGAYNEQFF
CDR3 DNA: TGCGCCAGCAGCCAAGACGGGACTAGCGGGGGGGCCTACAATGAGCAGTTCTTC

V gene: TRBV2
D gene: TRBD2
J gene: TRBJ2-1
CDR3 protein: CASGPGLAGGLNEQFF
CDR3 DNA: TGTGCCAGCGGCCCGGGACTAGCGGGAGGACTAAATGAGCAGTTCTTC

V gene: TRBV10-3
D gene: -
J gene: TRBJ2-1
CDR3 protein: CAISELMGSGNEQFF
CDR3 DNA: TGTGCCATCAGTGAGTTGATGGGTTCGGGCAATGAGCAGTTCTTC

V gene: TRBV6-5
D gene: -
J gene: TRBJ1-1
CDR3 protein: CASSEGGTNTEAFF
CDR3 DNA: TGTGCCAGCAGTGAGGGGGGGACGAACACTGAAGCTTTCTTT

V gene: TRBV6-1
D gene: -
J gene: TRBJ2-1
CDR3 protein: CASRGGQNNEQFF
CDR3 DNA: TGTGCCAGTAGGGGGGGGCAAAACAATGAGCAGTTCTTC

V gene: TRBV4-2
D gene: TRBD2
J gene: TRBJ2-4
CDR3 protein: CASSQGTGRAGLDIQYF
CDR3 DNA: TGTGCCAGCAGCCAAGGCACGGGACGAGCGGGATTGGACATTCAGTACTTC

V gene: TRBV5-1
D gene: TRBD1
J gene: TRBJ2-1
CDR3 protein: CASSLGTGRVDEQFF
CDR3 DNA: TGCGCCAGCAGCCTCGGGACAGGTCGAGTCGATGAGCAGTTCTTC

V gene: TRBV19
D gene: -
J gene: TRBJ1-1
CDR3 protein: CASSIWGMRTEAFF
CDR3 DNA: TGTGCCAGTAGTATTTGGGGCATGCGGACTGAAGCTTTCTTT

V gene: TRBV6-5
D gene: -
J gene: TRBJ1-4
CDR3 protein: CASGKQSATNEKLFF
CDR3 DNA: TGTGCCAGCGGCAAACAATCAGCAACTAATGAAAAACTGTTTTTT

V gene: TRBV9
D gene: -
J gene: TRBJ2-2
CDR3 protein: CASSLQSSNTGELFF
CDR3 DNA: TGTGCCAGCAGCTTACAGAGTTCGAACACCGGGGAGCTGTTTTTT

V gene: TRBV10-3
D gene: -
J gene: TRBJ2-1
CDR3 protein: CAISGGVGSEQFF
CDR3 DNA: TGTGCCATCAGTGGGGGAGTCGGGAGTGAGCAGTTCTTC

V gene: TRBV4-3
D gene: TRBD2
J gene: TRBJ2-1
CDR3 protein: CASSQDVWRGSYNEQFF
CDR3 DNA: TGCGCCAGCAGCCAAGATGTATGGCGGGGGTCCTACAATGAGCAGTTCTTC

V gene: TRBV11-2
D gene: -
J gene: TRBJ2-1
CDR3 protein: CASSIVLEQFF
CDR3 DNA: TGTGCCAGCAGCATTGTCTTAGAGCAGTTCTTC

V gene: TRBV9
D gene: -
J gene: TRBJ2-5
CDR3 protein: CASSGDTNYETQYF
CDR3 DNA: TGTGCCAGCAGCGGGGACACCAACTATGAGACCCAGTACTTC

V gene: TRBV5-1
D gene: -
J gene: TRBJ1-1
CDR3 protein: CASSLAHARANTEAFF
CDR3 DNA: TGCGCCAGCAGCTTGGCCCACGCGAGGGCCAACACTGAAGCTTTCTTT

V gene: TRBV5-1
D gene: TRBD1
J gene: TRBJ1-1
CDR3 protein: CASSPGTGGTAFF
CDR3 DNA: TGCGCCAGCAGCCCTGGGACAGGGGGGACAGCTTTCTTT

V gene: TRBV19
D gene: TRBD1
J gene: TRBJ1-5
CDR3 protein: CASIRGGGQDNQPQHF
CDR3 DNA: TGTGCCAGTATCCGGGGAGGCGGACAGGACAATCAGCCCCAGCATTTT

V gene: TRBV29-1
D gene: TRBD1
J gene: TRBJ2-3
CDR3 protein: CSVDWDSATDTQYF
CDR3 DNA: TGCAGCGTTGATTGGGACAGTGCTACAGATACGCAGTATTTT

V gene: TRBV4-1
D gene: -
J gene: TRBJ2-7
CDR3 protein: CASSQTGQPPYEQYF
CDR3 DNA: TGCGCCAGCAGCCAAACCGGACAGCCTCCCTACGAGCAGTACTTC

V gene: TRBV11-3
D gene: TRBD1
J gene: TRBJ2-5
CDR3 protein: CASSRRTGTETQYF
CDR3 DNA: TGTGCCAGCAGCCGCCGGACAGGGACGGAGACCCAGTACTTC

V gene: TRBV7-9
D gene: TRBD1
J gene: TRBJ1-1
CDR3 protein: CASSMIRDRDHTEAFF
CDR3 DNA: TGTGCCAGCAGCATGATTCGGGACAGGGATCACACTGAAGCTTTCTTT

V gene: TRBV27
D gene: TRBD1
J gene: TRBJ2-7
CDR3 protein: CASSFGTGSYEQYF
CDR3 DNA: TGTGCCAGCAGTTTTGGGACAGGGAGCTACGAGCAGTACTTC

V gene: TRBV30
D gene: TRBD2
J gene: TRBJ2-7
CDR3 protein: CAWSGPRGLAGELGYEQYF
CDR3 DNA: TGTGCCTGGAGTGGTCCTCGAGGACTAGCGGGAGAGCTAGGCTACGAGCAGTACTTC

V gene: TRBV11-2
D gene: TRBD1
J gene: TRBJ2-1
CDR3 protein: CASSYNPQGANEQFF
CDR3 DNA: TGTGCCAGCAGCTATAACCCACAGGGGGCGAATGAGCAGTTCTTC

V gene: TRBV15
D gene: -
J gene: TRBJ1-5
CDR3 protein: CATSRDLANQPQHF
CDR3 DNA: TGTGCCACCAGCAGAGATTTGGCCAATCAGCCCCAGCATTTT

V gene: TRBV28
D gene: -
J gene: TRBJ1-5
CDR3 protein: CASSRRQPQHF
CDR3 DNA: TGTGCCAGCAGCCGGAGGCAGCCCCAGCATTTT

V gene: TRBV5-6
D gene: TRBD2
J gene: TRBJ2-7
CDR3 protein: CASSAPGLAGGVAYEQYF
CDR3 DNA: TGTGCCAGCAGCGCCCCGGGACTAGCGGGAGGGGTGGCCTACGAGCAGTACTTC

V gene: TRBV5-1
D gene: -
J gene: TRBJ1-4
CDR3 protein: CASSRYRVRTNEKLFF
CDR3 DNA: TGCGCCAGCAGCAGATACAGGGTAAGAACTAATGAAAAACTGTTTTTT

V gene: TRBV20-1
D gene: -
J gene: TRBJ2-3
CDR3 protein: CSSGIGDTQYF
CDR3 DNA: TGCAGTTCGGGAATAGGAGATACGCAGTATTTT

V gene: TRBV19
D gene: TRBD1
J gene: TRBJ1-1
CDR3 protein: CASSRKTGGRETEAFF
CDR3 DNA: TGTGCCAGTAGCCGAAAGACAGGGGGCCGGGAAACTGAAGCTTTCTTT

V gene: TRBV7-9
D gene: TRBD1
J gene: TRBJ1-4
CDR3 protein: CASSSGTGNEKLFF
CDR3 DNA: TGTGCCAGCAGCTCCGGGACAGGGAATGAAAAACTGTTTTTT

V gene: TRBV4-1
D gene: -
J gene: TRBJ2-7
CDR3 protein: CASSLGRGTYEQYF
CDR3 DNA: TGCGCCAGCAGCCTCGGCCGGGGTACCTACGAGCAGTACTTC

V gene: TRBV11-3
D gene: -
J gene: TRBJ2-3
CDR3 protein: CASSPGGGQTDTQYF
CDR3 DNA: TGTGCCAGCAGCCCTGGAGGGGGACAGACAGATACGCAGTATTTT

V gene: TRBV27
D gene: TRBD2
J gene: TRBJ2-1
CDR3 protein: CASSLSGRGFVNEQFF
CDR3 DNA: TGTGCCAGCAGTTTATCGGGGCGGGGGTTCGTCAATGAGCAGTTCTTC

V gene: TRBV20-1
D gene: TRBD1
J gene: TRBJ1-2
CDR3 protein: CSAGRDRSYTF
CDR3 DNA: TGCAGTGCTGGACGGGACAGGTCATACACCTTC

V gene: TRBV7-2
D gene: -
J gene: TRBJ1-3
CDR3 protein: CASSSDSSSGNTIYF
CDR3 DNA: TGTGCCAGCAGCTCAGACTCGAGCTCTGGAAACACCATATATTTT

V gene: TRBV7-9
D gene: -
J gene: TRBJ2-7
CDR3 protein: CASSLVVAEQYF
CDR3 DNA: TGTGCCAGCAGCTTAGTAGTAGCCGAGCAGTACTTC

V gene: TRBV5-1
D gene: -
J gene: TRBJ2-1
CDR3 protein: CASSPDRYNEQFF
CDR3 DNA: TGCGCCAGCAGCCCGGACAGATACAATGAGCAGTTCTTC

V gene: TRBV19
D gene: TRBD1
J gene: TRBJ2-7
CDR3 protein: CASSPRQGIPRFYEQYF
CDR3 DNA: TGTGCCAGTAGTCCTCGACAGGGCATACCCCGATTCTACGAGCAGTACTTC

V gene: TRBV29-1
D gene: -
J gene: TRBJ1-1
CDR3 protein: CSVEHRVSHTEAFF
CDR3 DNA: TGCAGCGTTGAGCACAGGGTGTCTCACACTGAAGCTTTCTTT

V gene: TRBV12-5
D gene: -
J gene: TRBJ2-1
CDR3 protein: CASGPAGALNEQFF
CDR3 DNA: TGTGCTAGTGGTCCGGCGGGGGCTCTGAATGAGCAGTTCTTC

V gene: TRBV5-1
D gene: TRBD1
J gene: TRBJ2-3
CDR3 protein: CASSSGTGGPNTQYF
CDR3 DNA: TGCGCCAGCAGCTCCGGGACAGGGGGTCCAAATACGCAGTATTTT

V gene: TRBV6-1
D gene: -
J gene: TRBJ1-4
CDR3 protein: CASGRVSGEKLFF
CDR3 DNA: TGTGCCAGCGGGAGAGTGAGCGGGGAAAAACTGTTTTTT

V gene: TRBV14
D gene: TRBD1
J gene: TRBJ1-4
CDR3 protein: CASSQDGWAGGFNEKLFF
CDR3 DNA: TGTGCCAGCAGCCAAGATGGTTGGGCAGGGGGCTTTAATGAAAAACTGTTTTTT

V gene: TRBV30
D gene: -
J gene: TRBJ1-2
CDR3 protein: CAWSVGAAKTF
CDR3 DNA: TGTGCCTGGAGTGTAGGGGCAGCTAAAACCTTC

V gene: TRBV2
D gene: -
J gene: TRBJ1-2
CDR3 protein: CASSEIHTGMSGYTF
CDR3 DNA: TGTGCCAGCAGTGAAATCCATACAGGGATGAGTGGCTACACCTTC

V gene: TRBV4-2
D gene: TRBD1
J gene: TRBJ1-2
CDR3 protein: CASSQISGTGNYGYTF
CDR3 DNA: TGTGCCAGCAGCCAAATCTCCGGGACAGGGAACTATGGCTACACCTTC

V gene: TRBV5-1
D gene: TRBD1
J gene: TRBJ2-7
CDR3 protein: CASSSGTGYEQYF
CDR3 DNA: TGCGCCAGCTCTTCCGGGACAGGGTACGAGCAGTACTTC

V gene: TRBV11-2
D gene: TRBD1
J gene: TRBJ2-1
CDR3 protein: CASSSIRDRGGNEQFF
CDR3 DNA: TGTGCCAGCAGCTCGATCCGGGACAGGGGGGGGAATGAGCAGTTCTTC

V gene: TRBV5-6
D gene: TRBD1
J gene: TRBJ1-2
CDR3 protein: CASSLRQGDGYTF
CDR3 DNA: TGTGCCAGCAGCTTGCGGCAGGGGGATGGCTACACCTTC

V gene: TRBV5-3
D gene: -
J gene: TRBJ2-7
CDR3 protein: CARSLRGSYEQYF
CDR3 DNA: TGTGCCAGAAGCTTGAGGGGGTCCTACGAGCAGTACTTC